These 29 T cell receptor beta chains originate from one sample sequenced in a study of cytomegalovirus exposure and HLA in healthy donors. The PCR ran on 60 Vbeta and 13 Jbeta primers. Data came from immunoSEQ multiplex PCR; TCRdb stores just in-frame clones and leaves some out. The repertoire holds approximately 120,000 clones, with roughly 80% as singletons. The sample taken for sequencing was PBMCs. The receptor set was obtained from a man aged 30 to 39 in good health and CMV-seropositive.

The chain uses TRBV27 and TRBJ1-2; tentative D call: TRBD1 (6 bases). The germline gives CDR1 MNHEY, CDR2 SMNVEV (reference sequence). V dropped 5 bases and J dropped 4 bases, with 11 bases sitting between them. This CDR3 spans 13 amino acids. The DNA of the CDR3 is TGTGCCAGCAGTCCCCGACAGGCCTATGGCTACACCTTC. This sequence encodes CASSPRQAYGYTF.

A single count supports this clone. V and J are TRBV29-1 and TRBJ1-2; TRBD1 matches at 8 bases. The germline gives CDR1 SQVTM, CDR2 ANQGSEA. V trimming: 4 bases; J trimming: 4 bases; junction bases outside the gene matches: 5. There are 13 residues in the CDR3. The CDR3 region is CSVAQGAGYGYTF. Here the CDR3 DNA reads TGCAGCGTTGCGCAGGGGGCAGGCTATGGCTACACCTTC.

CDR3: CASSSGRGGKQYF. For the CDR3, the DNA is TGTGCCAGCAGTTCGGGACGGGGGGGAAAGCAGTACTTC. This chain uses TRBV6-1 with TRBJ2-7, with 8 nucleotides matching TRBD2. The V and J ends lost 5 bases and 8 bases, in that order; junction bases with no gene match: 8. In germline, CDR1 is MNHNS, CDR2 SASEGT. The CDR3 has 13 amino acids.

This clone has only one observation. The J gene is TRBJ1-4, the V gene TRBV10-3; D perhaps matches TRBD1 (5 bases). Germline V gene lookup returns CDR1 ENHRY and CDR2 SYGVKD. Deletions cut 0 bases from V and 8 bases from J, with 13 bases between. The CDR3 is 15 amino acids. The CDR3 protein is CAISESGGGREKLFF. The DNA of the CDR3 is TGTGCCATCAGTGAGTCAGGCGGGGGAAGGGAAAAACTGTTTTTT.

The V gene is TRBV6-5, the J gene TRBJ1-2, with D possibly TRBD1 on 5 matching bases. V was shortened by 5 bases and J by 13 bases, with 26 bases between the two germline ends. The CDR3 runs to 15 residues. Per germline, CDR1 MNHEY and CDR2 SVGAGI. CDR3 sequence (DNA): TGTGCCAGCAGTCCCGGCCAGGGCCTGCTTCTTGGATTCACCTTC. This translates into CASSPGQGLLLGFTF.

Remarks on this clone: At one boundary the junction diverges from the germline segment, which might be a read error. The chain employs TRBV5-1 and TRBJ1-2; the match to TRBD1 covers 7 bases. This CDR3 is built from 12 residues. Germline CDR1 and CDR2: SGHRS and YFSETQ. CDR3 region: CASSGQDYVYTF. CDR3 nucleotide sequence: TGCGCCAGTTCTGGACAGGACTATGTCTACACCTTC.

The chain employs TRBV5-4 and TRBJ2-7; maybe TRBD2 (5 bases). V gave up 2 bases and J gave up 3 bases, with 12 bases separating them. CDR1 is SGHNT, CDR2 YYREEE, per germline (reference sequence). The CDR3 runs to 14 residues. CDR3: CASSLLGDGYEQYF. Here the CDR3 DNA reads TGTGCCAGCAGCTTATTGGGAGATGGCTACGAGCAGTACTTC.

The chain employs TRBV27 and TRBJ1-2, with 9 bases matching TRBD1. The trim removed 4 bases at V and 3 bases at J, leaving 3 bases unmatched. Germline V CDR1 and CDR2: MNHEY, SMNVEV (reference sequence). The CDR3 length is 14 residues. The CDR3 nucleotides are TGTGCCAGCAGTTCACAGGGGGCGGACTATGGCTACACCTTC. It translates to CASSSQGADYGYTF.

This sequence joins TRBV10-2 and TRBJ2-1; 9 positions agree with TRBD2. Germline values: CDR1 WSHSY, CDR2 SAAADI. J lost 8 bases, V lost 7 bases, and 9 bases had no gene match. This CDR3 spans 14 amino acids. Written as DNA, the CDR3 is TGCGCCAGCAAAGAGGCGGGGGGGATTGATGAGCAGTTCTTC. Translating gives CASKEAGGIDEQFF.

This clone showed up just a few times. The chain carries TRBV6-5 and TRBJ2-1, with 9 bases identical to TRBD1. Germline trimming cut 7 bases from V and 6 bases from J; bases unmatched to any gene: 10. The CDR3 extends over 15 amino acids. Germline V lookup: CDR1 MNHEY, CDR2 SVGAGI. The CDR3 reads CASKFGGQGFNEQFF. As DNA, the CDR3 is TGTGCCAGCAAGTTTGGCGGACAGGGGTTCAATGAGCAGTTCTTC.

This chain connects TRBV7-8 to TRBJ2-7; weak D call: TRBD1 (6 bases). V was pared by 5 bases and J by 2 bases, with 16 bases between. Germline CDR1 SGHVS, CDR2 FQNEAQ. The CDR3 extends over 15 amino acids. CDR3 DNA sequence: TGTGCCAGCAGCCCGTCGGGGCAGGGGCCCTACGAGCAGTACTTC. Its translation is CASSPSGQGPYEQYF. Looking up the rest from reference TRBV7-8 and TRBJ2-7 gives the full variable domain: GAGVSQSPRYKVAKRGQDVALRCDPISGHVSLFWYQQALGQGPEFLTYFQNEAQLDKSGLPSDRFFAERPEGSVSTLKIQRTQQEDSAVYLCASSPSGQGPYEQYFGPGTRLTVT.

The V call is TRBV5-1, the J call TRBJ1-5; D unclear. This CDR3 has 13 residues. The V and J ends lost 2 bases and 3 bases respectively, with 6 bases between them. Germline lookup yields CDR1 SGHRS and CDR2 YFSETQ. The CDR3: CASSFSINQPQHF. For the CDR3, the DNA is TGCGCCAGCAGCTTTTCCATCAATCAGCCCCAGCATTTT.

This clone was seen once. The CDR3 DNA is TGCGCCAGCAGCCAATCCATCGGGGCAGATACGCAGTATTTT. It encodes CASSQSIGADTQYF. The chain carries TRBV4-1 and TRBJ2-3, with D possibly being TRBD2 (5 bases). CDR1 MGHRA and CDR2 YSYEKL come from the germline V gene. V was shortened by 2 bases and J by 4 bases, with 10 bases between the two germline ends. The CDR3 is 14 residues long.

The rearrangement joins TRBV21-1 to TRBJ1-5; the table's D call, TRBD1, has no DNA check behind it. TRBV21-1 is noted as a pseudogene. The CDR3 is made up of 15 amino acids. The CDR3 loop is CASSTKQGDDQPQHF. In nucleotides, the CDR3 is TGTGCCAGCAGCACAAAACAGGGGGACGATCAGCCCCAGCATTTT.

V usage is TRBV5-6 and J usage is TRBJ2-2, with D perhaps TRBD1 (6 bases). The CDR3 covers 13 residues. Germline V CDR1 and CDR2: SGHDT, YYEEEE. Between the trimmed V and J ends, which lost 0 bases and 6 bases, there was a span of 6 bases. The CDR3 loop reads CASSLGGPGELFF. CDR3 sequence (DNA): TGTGCCAGCAGCTTGGGGGGGCCCGGGGAGCTGTTTTTT.

The chain has TRBV19 and TRBJ2-1, with a weak D call TRBD2 (5 bases). Trimming removed 3 bases at V and 8 bases at J, with 11 bases between. Germline V gene lookup returns CDR1 LNHDA and CDR2 SQIVND (reference sequence). This CDR3 is built from 13 residues. The CDR3 DNA reads as TGTGCCAGTAGTATGACCATAGCGCATGAGCAGTTCTTC. This sequence encodes CASSMTIAHEQFF.

This chain uses TRBV7-8 with TRBJ2-6; D ambiguous. Germline V gene sequence: CDR1 SGHVS, CDR2 FQNEAQ. This CDR3 comprises 16 residues. Trimming stripped 0 bases from V and 0 bases from J, with 6 bases between. In DNA, the CDR3 is TGTGCCAGCAGCTTAGCGCGGAGCTCTGGGGCCAACGTCCTGACTTTC. Translating it yields CASSLARSSGANVLTF.

The genes are TRBV27 and TRBJ1-1; D ambiguous. With 3 bases removed from V and 0 bases from J, the gap between germline ends came to 11 bases. This CDR3 is 15 amino acids long. Germline values: CDR1 MNHEY, CDR2 SMNVEV (reference sequence). The DNA of the CDR3 is TGTGCCAGCAGTTTGTCCCGCGGGTTGAACACTGAAGCTTTCTTT. This encodes CASSLSRGLNTEAFF.

The rearrangement links TRBV6-1 to TRBJ2-7, with D possibly being TRBD2 (5 bases). V lost 0 bases and J 6 bases, leaving 9 bases between the germline ends. From germline, CDR1 is MNHNS and CDR2 SASEGT. CDR3 length equals 13 residues. For the CDR3, the DNA is TGTGCCAGCAGTGAAGCCAGAGGGTTCGAGCAGTACTTC. Translating it yields CASSEARGFEQYF.

The chain combines TRBV6-1 with TRBJ1-3; D remains unclear. Germline loops: CDR1 MNHNS, CDR2 SASEGT. V was clipped by 3 bases and J by 2 bases, with 2 bases between them. This CDR3 comprises 12 residues. The CDR3 loop is CASSDTGNTIYF. DNA for the CDR3: TGTGCCAGCAGTGATACTGGAAACACCATATATTTT.

The chain employs TRBV11-2 and TRBJ1-2, with D possibly being TRBD1 (5 bases). V dropped 5 bases and J dropped 8 bases, with 24 bases sitting between them. CDR3 length: 16 residues. Germline V gene lookup returns CDR1 SGHAT and CDR2 FQNNGV. CDR3 in DNA: TGTGCCAGCAGCCTCTCGGTTTCGACAGTACTCCGGGGCTACACCTTC. It translates to CASSLSVSTVLRGYTF.

The chain uses TRBV5-1 and TRBJ1-1; D is perhaps TRBD1 (5 bases). Germline V gene data show CDR1 as SGHRS and CDR2 as YFSETQ. The CDR3 is made up of 15 amino acids. The V and J ends lost 4 bases and 1 base respectively, with 14 bases between them. The CDR3 reads CASSQGVAANTEAFF. The CDR3 nucleotides read TGCGCCAGCAGCCAAGGGGTGGCGGCGAACACTGAAGCTTTCTTT.

The chain uses TRBV25-1 and TRBJ1-4; the D gene is possibly TRBD1 (6 bases). The CDR3 covers 15 residues. Trimming took off 10 bases at V and 0 bases at J, with 15 bases between the two ends. Germline V gene sequence: CDR1 MGHDK, CDR2 SYGVNS. CDR3 protein: CATGLTGTTNEKLFF. CDR3 DNA: TGTGCCACAGGACTTACAGGGACAACTAATGAAAAACTGTTTTTT.

The rearrangement links TRBV10-1 to TRBJ2-7, with 7 positions matching TRBD1. CDR3 length equals 13 residues. Germline V gene data show CDR1 as WNHNN and CDR2 as SYGVQD (reference sequence). Losses at the gene ends were 10 bases for V and 4 bases for J; bases not matched to a gene: 10. The CDR3 loop is CATQGAGGYEQYF. DNA for the CDR3: TGCGCCACGCAAGGGGCAGGGGGATACGAGCAGTACTTC.

The J gene is TRBJ2-6, the V gene TRBV10-1, with 12 positions matching TRBD1. Germline V gives CDR1 WNHNN, CDR2 SYGVQD (reference sequence). V shed 4 bases, J shed 4 bases, and the junction held 8 bases outside the gene matches. The CDR3 contains 18 residues. The CDR3 coding sequence is TGCGCCAGCAGTGGGAATGCCGGGACAGGGGGCGGGGCCAACGTCCTGACTTTC. Translated: CASSGNAGTGGGANVLTF.

Comment on this clone: The same CDR3 arises from other DNA sequences in this sample as well. The chain is built from TRBV9 and TRBJ2-5, with 7 positions matching TRBD2. The CDR3 contains 14 residues. Germline lookup yields CDR1 SGDLS and CDR2 YYNGEE. J lost 2 bases, V lost 0 bases, and 1 base had no gene match. CDR3 bases: TGTGCCAGCAGCGTAGGGGGGGGACAAGAGACCCAGTACTTC. Its protein is CASSVGGGQETQYF. Looking up the rest from reference TRBV9 and TRBJ2-5 gives the full variable domain: DSGVTQTPKHLITATGQRVTLRCSPRSGDLSVYWYQQSLDQGLQFLIQYYNGEERAKGNILERFSAQQFPDLHSELNLSSLELGDSALYFCASSVGGGQETQYFGPGTRLLVL.

This clone was detected only once. CDR3 sequence reads: CASIGGLRDNEQFF. CDR3 coding DNA: TGTGCCAGCATTGGGGGACTGCGGGACAATGAGCAGTTCTTC. This sequence joins TRBV6-6 and TRBJ2-1, with D possibly being TRBD2 (6 bases). This CDR3 contains 14 residues. Trimming took off 7 bases at V and 5 bases at J, with 15 bases between the two ends. Germline V lookup: CDR1 MNHNY, CDR2 SVGAGI (reference sequence).

This rearrangement joins TRBV7-9 to TRBJ2-3; the match to TRBD2 covers 11 bases. This CDR3 is built from 18 residues. After removal of 2 bases from V and 0 bases from J, the junction contained 7 bases not matched to a gene. In germline, CDR1 is SEHNR, CDR2 FQNEAQ (reference sequence). The CDR3 coding sequence is TGTGCCAGCAGCTTACGCGGGGGACTAGCGGCCAGCACAGATACGCAGTATTTT. Encoded protein: CASSLRGGLAASTDTQYF.

This clone was counted a few times. The V gene is TRBV5-8, the J gene TRBJ1-1; the D gene is possibly TRBD1 (5 bases). This CDR3 has 16 amino acids. Germline values: CDR1 SGHTS, CDR2 YDEGEE. With 4 bases removed from V and 1 base from J, the gap between germline ends came to 17 bases. CDR3 in DNA: TGTGCCAGCAGCCAAGGTGGGTGGGGCCCGAACACTGAAGCTTTCTTT. Its protein product is CASSQGGWGPNTEAFF.